The sequence of this TCR beta chain was determined in a study of shared clonotypes between healthy human individuals. The naive CD8 subset, CD45RO-negative cells positively selected for CCR7, excluded terminally differentiated effector memory CD45RA+ cells. Every subset had its genomic DNA shared out evenly among several immunoSEQ plates. Generated by immunoSEQ multiplex PCR, the TCRdb table keeps only in-frame clones and is missing some. Of around 2,000,000 clones in the sample, about 94% are singletons; the top ten hold approximately 1.2%. Findings of the study overall: Compared with clonotypes that all four donors shared, non-shared clonotypes had lower generation probabilities. Estimated richness values were generally larger in naive subsets than in memory subsets.

V was clipped by 6 bases and J by 7 bases, with 16 bases between them. The CDR3 consists of 13 residues. The germline V gene has CDR1 MDHEN and CDR2 SYDVKM. On this clone itself: Its antigen is not identified.

This rearrangement joins TRBV28 to TRBJ2-7; D may be TRBD1 (6 bases). This sequence originates from a man aged 18 to 29 in good health. Sequenced input: naive CD8+ T cells sorted from blood. CDR3 loop: CASRDPGVGEQYF. CDR3 in DNA: TGTGCCAGCAGAGATCCAGGGGTGGGGGAGCAGTACTTC. The full variable domain, rest sourced from reference TRBV28 and TRBJ2-7, is DVKVTQSSRYLVKRTGEKVFLECVQDMDHENMFWYRQDPGLGLRLIYFSYDVKMKEKGDIPEGYSVSREKKERFSLILESASTNQTSMYLCASRDPGVGEQYFGPGTRLTVT.